This T cell receptor (beta chain) comes out of a study of identifying expanded T cells in peripheral blood. Collection occurred without any documented infections or immune events in donors. A remark on this clone: Its antigen remains unidentified.

The V and J ends lost 2 bases and 3 bases respectively, with 16 bases between them. CDR3 length: 16 residues. CDR1 and CDR2 (germline): SGHNT, YYREEE (reference sequence). Profiled with immunoSEQ multiplex PCR; TCRdb holds only in-frame clones, not every one. The table records more than 95,000 clones, roughly 82% of them present only once. Broader study findings: Across healthy donors, higher total template counts meant significantly greater two-week count variance.

This clonotype was obtained from a person aged 18 to 75 in good health. Sample: blood. This chain connects TRBV5-4 to TRBJ2-3; D might be TRBD2 (6 bases). The CDR3 reads CASSFWGVSRTDTQYF. CDR3 DNA sequence: TGTGCCAGCAGCTTCTGGGGGGTTAGTAGGACAGATACGCAGTATTTT. The variable domain in full, with the rest retrieved from reference TRBV5-4 and TRBJ2-3, is ETGVTQSPTHLIKTRGQQVTLRCSSQSGHNTVSWYQQALGQGPQFIFQYYREEENGRGNFPPRFSGLQFPNYSSELNVNALELDDSALYLCASSFWGVSRTDTQYFGPGTRLTVL.